This T cell receptor (beta chain) was sequenced during a study of T cells in tuberculosis. The data were produced by immunoSEQ multiplex PCR, yet TCRdb's version contains in-frame clones alone and is incomplete. The sample includes 24,000 or so clones, nearly 97% of them seen just once. In germline, CDR1 is LNHNV, CDR2 YYDKDF (reference sequence). The CDR3 contains 15 residues. V was cut by 8 bases and J by 0 bases, with 14 bases left in between. The material sequenced was PBMCs. The V and J genes are TRBV15 and TRBJ1-5; D is possibly TRBD1 (5 bases). This clonotype was sampled from a donor between 10 and 29 years old with latent tuberculosis or without tuberculosis infection. The CDR3 DNA reads TGTGCCACCGCAGCAGGGCCCTATAGCAATCAGCCCCAGCATTTT. Translation gives CATAAGPYSNQPQHF.